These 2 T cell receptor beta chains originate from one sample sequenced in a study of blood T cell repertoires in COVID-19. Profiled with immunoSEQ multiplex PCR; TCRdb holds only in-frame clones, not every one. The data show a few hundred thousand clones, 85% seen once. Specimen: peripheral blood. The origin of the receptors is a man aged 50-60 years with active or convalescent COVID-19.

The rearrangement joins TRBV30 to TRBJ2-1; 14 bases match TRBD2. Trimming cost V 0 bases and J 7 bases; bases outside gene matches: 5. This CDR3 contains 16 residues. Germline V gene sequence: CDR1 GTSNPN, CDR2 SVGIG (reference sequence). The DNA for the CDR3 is TGTGCCTGGAGTGTGGGACTAGCGGGAGTGGCTAATGAGCAGTTCTTC. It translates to CAWSVGLAGVANEQFF.

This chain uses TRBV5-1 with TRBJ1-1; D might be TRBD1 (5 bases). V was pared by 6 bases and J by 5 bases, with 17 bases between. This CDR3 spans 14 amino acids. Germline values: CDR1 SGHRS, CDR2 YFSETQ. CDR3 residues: CASTFDGGSTEAFF. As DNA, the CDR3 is TGCGCCAGCACCTTTGACGGGGGGAGTACTGAAGCTTTCTTT. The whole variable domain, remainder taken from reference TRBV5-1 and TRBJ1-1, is KAGVTQTPRYLIKTRGQQVTLSCSPISGHRSVSWYQQTPGQGLQFLFEYFSETQRNKGNFPGRFSGRQFSNSRSEMNVSTLELGDSALYLCASTFDGGSTEAFFGQGTRLTVV.